The rows below give T cell receptor beta chains drawn from one sample of a study of T cells in Graves' hyperthyroidism and ophthalmopathy. One entry per CDR3 protein results from TCRdb running MiXCR on the multiplex PCR reads. The sample records roughly 420,000 distinct CDR3 sequences, approximately 15% being singletons. Sequences were obtained from blood. Receptor source: a woman aged 18-30 years with Graves' hyperthyroidism. CDR3s include the opening cysteine and the closing phenylalanine or tryptophan. Each record gives: D gene, J gene, V gene, clone size, CDR3 DNA, CDR3 protein. D genes are given only for firm matches. Clone sizes are given selectively: once, few, many, or a class where the clone is expanded.

>NA|TRBJ1-5|TRBV6-1|NA
TGTGCCAGCAGTCGTAACAGGATCAATCAGCCCCAGCATTTT
CASSRNRINQPQHF
>TRBD2|TRBJ2-3|TRBV15|few
TGTGCCACCAGCAGGACTAGCGGGGGATCTAGCACAGATACGCAGTATTTT
CATSRTSGGSSTDTQYF
>NA|TRBJ1-5|TRBV19|few
TGTGCCAGTAGCCCCGTAAGGTGGCAGCCCCAGCATTTT
CASSPVRWQPQHF
>TRBD1|TRBJ2-2|TRBV14|few
TGTGCCAGCAGCCCGCGACAGGGGCCCGGGGAGCTGTTTTTT
CASSPRQGPGELFF
>NA|TRBJ1-1|TRBV6-1|many
TGTGCCAGCAGTGAAGTAGGAAAGGTCACTGAAGCTTTCTTT
CASSEVGKVTEAFF
>NA|TRBJ2-1|TRBV4-1|NA
TGCGCCAGCACTACAGGCTTGGGGTCCCTATCAGAGCAGTTCTTC
CASTTGLGSLSEQFF
>TRBD1|TRBJ1-4|TRBV28|NA
TGTGCCAGCAGCCAACGACAGGGTATTAGTGAAAAACTGTTTTTT
CASSQRQGISEKLFF
>TRBD1|TRBJ1-1|TRBV6-6|many
TGTGCCAGCAGTTACACCGCGACAGGGGTGAACACTGAAGCTTTCTTT
CASSYTATGVNTEAFF
>NA|TRBJ1-1|TRBV6-1|many
TGTGCCAGCAGTTACGGGAAGGGTGAAGCTTTCTTT
CASSYGKGEAFF
>TRBD2|TRBJ2-1|TRBV6-4|few
TGTGCCAGCAGTTTGGGACTAGCGGGAGTGGTTGAGCAGTTCTTC
CASSLGLAGVVEQFF
>TRBD2|TRBJ2-2|TRBV4-2|few
TGTGCCAGCAGCCAAGCGAGCGGGGGGGGCACCGGGGAGCTGTTTTTT
CASSQASGGGTGELFF
>NA|TRBJ2-1|TRBV6-1|few
TGTGCCAGCAGTGAAGGGCGATCTGGGGGGTATGGGCAGTTCTTC
CASSEGRSGGYGQFF
>NA|TRBJ1-1|TRBV5-1|many
TGCGCCAGCAGCTTGGAACAGTACACTGAAGCTTTCTTT
CASSLEQYTEAFF
>NA|TRBJ1-2|TRBV3-1|many
TGTGCCAGCAGCCAAGATCTGCCCCCGTATGGCTACACCTTC
CASSQDLPPYGYTF
>TRBD1|TRBJ2-2|TRBV19|NA
TGTGCCAGTAGTGAGGGACAGACCACCGGGGAGCTGTTTTTT
CASSEGQTTGELFF
>NA|TRBJ1-6|TRBV10-3|few
TGTGCCATCTCGCGCGGGGGTAATTCACCCCTCCACTTT
CAISRGGNSPLHF
>NA|TRBJ1-4|TRBV11-2|many
TGTGCCAGCAGCTTAGGGACCTCAACTAATGAAAAACTGTTTTTT
CASSLGTSTNEKLFF
>TRBD2|TRBJ2-3|TRBV6-1|NA
TGTGCCAGCAGCCCAACTAGCGGGAGGCGAACAGATACGCAGTATTTT
CASSPTSGRRTDTQYF
>NA|TRBJ2-3|TRBV7-9|many
TGTGCCAGCAGCTTAGACAGGGAAGCAGATACGCAGTATTTT
CASSLDREADTQYF
>NA|TRBJ2-5|TRBV7-9|NA
TGTGCCAGCAGCCCCCAGGGTTACGAGACCCAGTACTTC
CASSPQGYETQYF
>NA|TRBJ1-5|TRBV20-1|many
TGCAGTGCTAGCCGCCCGGGGGCTGGCAATCAGCCCCAGCATTTT
CSASRPGAGNQPQHF
>TRBD2|TRBJ2-3|TRBV11-2|NA
TGTGCCAGCAGGAAAACTAGCGGGAGAAAAACAGATACGCAGTATTTT
CASRKTSGRKTDTQYF
>NA|TRBJ1-1|TRBV25-1|NA
TGTGCCAGCCGCCCTATTGGGGGGAACACTGAAGCTTTCTTT
CASRPIGGNTEAFF
>TRBD2|TRBJ2-1|TRBV11-2|many
TGTGCCAGCAGCCCGGGACTAGCGGGCGTCGGCACTGAGCAGTTCTTC
CASSPGLAGVGTEQFF
>TRBD2|TRBJ2-7|TRBV6-2/TRBV6-3|NA
TGTGCCAGCAGTGGGGGGACTAGCGGGACCCAAACCTACGAGCAGTACTTC
CASSGGTSGTQTYEQYF
>TRBD1|TRBJ2-7|TRBV6-2/TRBV6-3|NA
TGTGCCAGCAGCCCTCTTGGCAGGGGGCAATCCTACGAGCAGTACTTC
CASSPLGRGQSYEQYF
>NA|TRBJ1-5|TRBV7-6|NA
TGTGCCAGCAGCTTAGTGGCGGGGGCCCATCAGCCCCAGCATTTT
CASSLVAGAHQPQHF
>NA|TRBJ2-7|TRBV10-1|many
TGCGCCAGCAGTGAGTCCGGCAGCTTCTACGAGCAGTACTTC
CASSESGSFYEQYF
>NA|TRBJ1-2|TRBV3-1|many
TGTGCCAGCAGCCAAGGTTCATTGGTACCCGGAGGCTACACCTTC
CASSQGSLVPGGYTF
>NA|TRBJ1-5|TRBV6-2/TRBV6-3|many
TGTGCCAGCAGTTGGACAGCTAATCAGCCCCAGCATTTT
CASSWTANQPQHF
>TRBD2|TRBJ2-5|TRBV10-3|many
TGTGCCATCAGTTCCGGGACTAGCGGAGAGACCCAGTACTTC
CAISSGTSGETQYF
>TRBD1|TRBJ2-2|TRBV2|many
TGTGCCAGCAGTCGGACAGGGGGAGGTTCCGGGGAGCTGTTTTTT
CASSRTGGGSGELFF
>NA|TRBJ1-2|TRBV28|many
TGTGCCAGCAGCCTTGACACAATAAGAAGTGGCTACACCTTC
CASSLDTIRSGYTF
>NA|TRBJ2-7|TRBV7-9|many
TGTGCCAGCAGCTACCCAGGGACCTCCTACGAGCAGTACTTC
CASSYPGTSYEQYF
>NA|TRBJ2-1|TRBV4-1|NA
TGCGCCAGCAGCCAAGGCAGGGGATCTTACAATGAGCAGTTCTTC
CASSQGRGSYNEQFF
>NA|TRBJ2-5|TRBV6-1|few
TGTGCCAGCAGTGTGTTCGGAGGGACCGATCAGACCCAGTACTTC
CASSVFGGTDQTQYF
>NA|TRBJ1-2|TRBV4-3|NA
TGCGCCAGCAGCCGACCCAGCGGGAGTCTCTATGGCTACACCTTC
CASSRPSGSLYGYTF